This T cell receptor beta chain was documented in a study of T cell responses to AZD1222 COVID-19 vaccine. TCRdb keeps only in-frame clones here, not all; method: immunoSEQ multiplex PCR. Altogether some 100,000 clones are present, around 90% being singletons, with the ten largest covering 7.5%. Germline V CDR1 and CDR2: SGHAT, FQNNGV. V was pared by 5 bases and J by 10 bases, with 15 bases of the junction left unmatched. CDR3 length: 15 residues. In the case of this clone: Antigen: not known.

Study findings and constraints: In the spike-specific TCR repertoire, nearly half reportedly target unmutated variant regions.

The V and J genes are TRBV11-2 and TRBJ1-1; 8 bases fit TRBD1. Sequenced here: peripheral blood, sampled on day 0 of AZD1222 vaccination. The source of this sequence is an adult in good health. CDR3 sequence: CASSPNRAGGLGAFF. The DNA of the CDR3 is TGTGCCAGCAGCCCCAATAGGGCAGGGGGCCTGGGAGCTTTCTTT.